This entry lists 4 T cell receptor beta chains sequenced from one sample in a study of shared clonotypes between healthy human individuals. The repertoire was sequenced with immunoSEQ multiplex PCR; TCRdb's copy has only in-frame clones and lacks some. The sample has 90,000 to 150,000 clones, under 70% seen once; the top ten hold roughly 24%. Sample: memory CD8+ T cells sorted from blood. Sample subset: CD45RO+ cells pooled with CCR7-negative TemRA cells. The receptors derive from a woman aged 30 to 39 in good health.

J is TRBJ1-1 and V is TRBV20-1; D gene ambiguous. This CDR3 region has 11 residues. Per germline, CDR1 DFQATT and CDR2 SNEGSKA (reference sequence). Here the CDR3 DNA reads TGCAGCCGAGGATCGGACACTGAAGCTTTCTTT. It translates to CSRGSDTEAFF.

The genes are TRBV6-6 and TRBJ1-5, with D hard to call. Germline V lookup: CDR1 MNHNY, CDR2 SVGAGI (reference sequence). V was cut by 6 bases and J by 7 bases, with 16 bases left in between. There are 14 residues in the CDR3. DNA of the CDR3: TGTGCCAGCAGCTATACCCGGGATGGGCAGCCCCAGCATTTT. This codes for CASSYTRDGQPQHF.

The genes are TRBV19 and TRBJ2-2, with D possibly matching TRBD1 (5 bases). The CDR3 is 16 residues long. Germline values: CDR1 LNHDA, CDR2 SQIVND (reference sequence). The V and J ends lost 6 bases and 3 bases respectively, with 17 bases between them. The CDR3 DNA reads as TGTGCCAGTAGAGAAGACGCAGGGTTAGACACCGGGGAGCTGTTTTTT. Translation gives CASREDAGLDTGELFF.

The chain links TRBV11-2 to TRBJ2-7; possibly TRBD1 for D (5 bases). V was shortened by 5 bases and J by 4 bases, with 12 bases between the two germline ends. Germline CDR1 SGHAT, CDR2 FQNNGV. This CDR3 is 13 amino acids long. DNA of the CDR3: TGTGCCAGCAGCATCACAGGCATTTACGAGCAGTACTTC. Protein: CASSITGIYEQYF.